These 31 T cell receptor beta chains were all obtained from the same sample, sequenced in a study of radiation and T cells in renal cell carcinoma. Time point: blood 4 weeks post-SBRT, at nephrectomy. The treatment is: 15 Gy SBRT to primary tumor, nephrectomy 4 weeks later. Generated by immunoSEQ multiplex PCR, the TCRdb table keeps only in-frame clones and is missing some. This sample carries approximately 83,000 clones, 85% of them seen once, and the ten largest clones take 9.4%. This sample comprised blood, obtained from a patient whose treatment included radiotherapy and nephrectomy. The receptors were gathered from a man aged 45-60 years with renal cell carcinoma.

The chain employs TRBV28 and TRBJ2-3; 7 bases agree with TRBD1. The trim removed 6 bases at V and 0 bases at J, leaving 9 bases unmatched. This CDR3 region has 16 residues. Germline CDR1 and CDR2: MDHEN and SYDVKM. Here the CDR3 reads CASSAVGQSSTDTQYF. CDR3 nucleotide sequence: TGTGCCAGCAGCGCCGTGGGACAGTCTAGCACAGATACGCAGTATTTT.

This clone was observed once. This chain links TRBV5-5 with TRBJ2-3; no definite D call. This CDR3 is 15 amino acids long. Germline V gives CDR1 SGHKS, CDR2 YYEKEE (reference sequence). Trimming removed 0 bases from V and 0 bases from J, with 8 bases in between. The CDR3 loop is CASSLEGISTDTQYF. The CDR3 nucleotides read TGTGCCAGCAGCTTGGAGGGAATTAGCACAGATACGCAGTATTTT.

The chain uses TRBV7-8 and TRBJ1-2, with a weak D call TRBD1 (5 bases). The germline CDR1 and CDR2 sequences are SGHVS and FQNEAQ. V was trimmed by 1 base and J by 3 bases, leaving 9 bases between them. CDR3 length: 14 residues. DNA for the CDR3: TGTGCCAGCAGCTTAGATTCCAGGGACTATGGCTACACCTTC. It is translated as CASSLDSRDYGYTF.

The genes are TRBV6-5 and TRBJ2-1, with 8 bases aligning to TRBD1. The CDR3 runs to 15 residues. Germline V gives CDR1 MNHEY, CDR2 SVGAGI. J gave up 4 bases and V 6 bases, and 8 bases lay outside the gene matches. The CDR3 DNA reads TGTGCCAGCAGCCCCGGGACAGGCCGTTACAATGAGCAGTTCTTC. This gives the protein CASSPGTGRYNEQFF.

This clone was observed a handful of times. This chain uses TRBV7-2 with TRBJ1-2; D is unclear. Germline V gene data show CDR1 as SGHTA and CDR2 as FQGNSA. V lost 3 bases, J lost 3 bases, and 17 bases lay in between. The CDR3 has 16 residues. For the CDR3, the DNA is TGTGCCAGCAGCTTGTCAAGAGGGAATCGGGACTATGGCTACACCTTC. Amino acids: CASSLSRGNRDYGYTF.

The V and J genes are TRBV5-1 and TRBJ1-1, with a possible D match to TRBD1 (6 bases). Germline CDR1 SGHRS, CDR2 YFSETQ. The V and J ends lost 0 bases and 0 bases respectively, with 6 bases between them. CDR3 length: 14 residues. The CDR3 DNA follows: TGCGCCAGCAGCTTGGGGGGGCTGAACACTGAAGCTTTCTTT. Its protein product is CASSLGGLNTEAFF.

The chain carries TRBV2 and TRBJ2-1, with D perhaps being TRBD1 or TRBD2 (7 bases each). CDR1 and CDR2 (germline): SNHLY, FYNNEI. The CDR3 loop spans 17 amino acids. Deletions cut 6 bases from V and 6 bases from J, with 24 bases between. The CDR3: CASRGGQPSGRGNEQFF. The CDR3 DNA sequence: TGTGCCAGCAGGGGGGGACAGCCTAGCGGCCGCGGCAATGAGCAGTTCTTC.

V and J are TRBV13 and TRBJ2-5; 9 bases are shared with TRBD2. CDR3 length: 15 amino acids. Germline loops: CDR1 PRHDT, CDR2 FYEKMQ (reference sequence). The V and J ends lost 1 base and 4 bases, in that order; junction bases with no gene match: 4. The CDR3 region is CASSLELAGRETQYF. In nucleotides, the CDR3 is TGTGCCAGCAGCTTAGAGCTAGCGGGGAGAGAGACCCAGTACTTC.

The rearrangement uses TRBV21-1 and TRBJ2-7; TRBD1, the D gene given by the table, was not confirmed from the DNA. TRBV21-1 is an annotated pseudogene. This CDR3 region has 15 residues. The CDR3 DNA follows: TGTGCCAGCAGCAAAGTGCCGGGACACTCCTACGAGCAGTACTTC. Translated: CASSKVPGHSYEQYF.

V and J are TRBV27 and TRBJ1-1, with TRBD1 identical over 11 bases. Germline CDR1 reads MNHEY; CDR2 reads SMNVEV (reference sequence). J was trimmed by 0 bases and V by 5 bases; bases with no gene match: 8. The CDR3 has 17 residues. The CDR3 DNA follows: TGTGCCAGCAGTCTTGGACAGGGGGCTTTCATGAACACTGAAGCTTTCTTT. Translated, it gives CASSLGQGAFMNTEAFF.

The J gene is TRBJ2-1, the V gene TRBV5-4; D might be TRBD2 (5 bases). Germline-derived CDR1 and CDR2 are SGHNT and YYREEE (reference sequence). V was shortened by 0 bases and J by 6 bases, with 13 bases between the two germline ends. This CDR3 contains 15 residues. The CDR3 DNA reads TGTGCCAGCAGCTTGGCCCTAGCATCCCTCAATGAGCAGTTCTTC. It codes for CASSLALASLNEQFF.

The count of this clone is one. V usage is TRBV28 and J usage is TRBJ1-5; maybe TRBD1 (6 bases). The germline CDR1 and CDR2 sequences are MDHEN and SYDVKM. The ends were cut back, 3 bases at V and 4 bases at J, with 13 bases in the middle. The CDR3 runs 15 residues. The CDR3 DNA follows: TGTGCCAGCAGTTTGTCGGGGGCGAGGAATCAGCCCCAGCATTTT. Translated: CASSLSGARNQPQHF.

The chain combines TRBV27 with TRBJ2-3, with 13 positions matching TRBD2. The germline V gene has CDR1 MNHEY and CDR2 SMNVEV (reference sequence). The length of the CDR3 is 17 residues. V lost 2 bases, J lost 4 bases, and 6 bases stayed unmatched. CDR3: CASSLRLAGGGPDTQYF. The CDR3 bases are TGTGCCAGCAGTTTAAGACTAGCGGGAGGTGGCCCAGATACGCAGTATTTT.

The sample holds one count of this clone. The chain joins TRBV7-9 to TRBJ2-3, with 10 positions matching TRBD2. The germline V gene encodes CDR1 SEHNR and CDR2 FQNEAQ (reference sequence). The trim removed 5 bases at V and 2 bases at J, leaving 7 bases unmatched. The CDR3 loop spans 16 amino acids. CDR3 residues: CASSTRLAGSTDTQYF. CDR3 bases: TGTGCCAGCAGCACCCGACTAGCGGGTTCCACAGATACGCAGTATTTT.

V gene TRBV7-9 combines with J gene TRBJ2-7; 10 bases are a match to TRBD1. The CDR3 consists of 15 residues. Per germline, CDR1 SEHNR and CDR2 FQNEAQ (reference sequence). The J segment lost 2 bases and the V segment lost 5 bases, leaving 6 bases of the junction unmatched. The CDR3 nucleotides are TGTGCCAGCAGCAAGGGACAGGGGACGACCTACGAGCAGTACTTC. It specifies CASSKGQGTTYEQYF. The full variable domain, with the rest looked up from reference TRBV7-9 and TRBJ2-7, is DTGVSQNPRHKITKRGQNVTFRCDPISEHNRLYWYRQTLGQGPEFLTYFQNEAQLEKSRLLSDRFSAERPKGSFSTLEIQRTEQGDSAMYLCASSKGQGTTYEQYFGPGTRLTVT.

The chain joins TRBV10-3 to TRBJ1-2; tentatively, D is TRBD1 (6 bases). CDR3 length equals 19 residues. Per the germline V gene, CDR1 is ENHRY and CDR2 is SYGVKD. V lost 0 bases to trimming and J lost 8 bases, with 28 bases between them. The CDR3 DNA sequence: TGTGCCATCAGTGAGTCGACCTCGAGGATGACCTTAGAAGGGGGAGGCTACACCTTC. This encodes CAISESTSRMTLEGGGYTF.

CDR3 amino acids: CASSPGGGPSNYGYTF. In DNA, the CDR3 is TGTGCCAGCAGCCCTGGAGGTGGACCCTCTAACTATGGCTACACCTTC. This rearrangement joins TRBV4-2 to TRBJ1-2; no firm D call. CDR3 size: 16 residues. V was pared by 4 bases and J by 0 bases, with 15 bases between. Germline CDR1 reads LGHNA; CDR2 reads YNFKEQ.

V usage is TRBV19 and J usage is TRBJ1-1; perhaps TRBD1 as D (5 bases). Germline values: CDR1 LNHDA, CDR2 SQIVND (reference sequence). V was pared by 5 bases and J by 3 bases, with 16 bases between. The CDR3 consists of 15 residues. The CDR3 loop reads CASSSQAGLDTEAFF. Here the CDR3 DNA reads TGTGCCAGTAGTTCGCAAGCAGGGCTTGACACTGAAGCTTTCTTT.

V usage is TRBV6-5 and J usage is TRBJ1-4; D is unresolved. The V and J ends lost 2 bases and 0 bases respectively, with 7 bases between them. From germline, CDR1 is MNHEY and CDR2 SVGAGI. CDR3 length: 15 amino acids. CDR3: CASSYLTATNEKLFF. Here the CDR3 DNA reads TGTGCCAGCAGTTACCTAACAGCAACTAATGAAAAACTGTTTTTT.

The chain recombines TRBV10-3 with TRBJ2-7; D not certain. In germline, CDR1 is ENHRY, CDR2 SYGVKD. The V gene lost 0 bases and the J gene lost 8 bases, with 20 bases spanning the gap. This CDR3 has 16 amino acids. The CDR3 DNA sequence: TGTGCCATCAGTGAGTCGGTTGGGGTTACGGGTATGAAGCAGTACTTC. Translating it yields CAISESVGVTGMKQYF.

The chain links TRBV9 to TRBJ2-3; a weak D match, TRBD2 (5 bases). The V and J ends lost 0 bases and 4 bases respectively, with 9 bases between them. Per the germline V gene, CDR1 is SGDLS and CDR2 is YYNGEE. The CDR3 length is 14 residues. This CDR3 is CASSVVANADTQYF. Here the CDR3 DNA reads TGTGCCAGCAGCGTAGTAGCGAATGCAGATACGCAGTATTTT.

The table lists this clone with a few counts. The chain recombines TRBV30 with TRBJ1-1; 8 bases fit TRBD1. The CDR3 is 13 amino acids. Germline lookup yields CDR1 GTSNPN and CDR2 SVGIG (reference sequence). The V segment lost 3 bases and the J segment 3 bases; nucleotides outside the gene matches: 3. The CDR3 nucleotides read TGTGCCTGGAGATTGACAGGGGACACTGAAGCTTTCTTT. This encodes CAWRLTGDTEAFF. Looking up the rest from reference TRBV30 and TRBJ1-1 gives the full variable domain: SQTIHQWPATLVQPVGSPLSLECTVEGTSNPNLYWYRQAAGRGLQLLFYSVGIGQISSEVPQNLSASRPQDRQFILSSKKLLLSDSGFYLCAWRLTGDTEAFFGQGTRLTVV.

V is TRBV28 and J is TRBJ2-2; tentatively, D is TRBD1 (5 bases). V lost 3 bases and J lost 3, with 8 bases in between. Per germline, CDR1 MDHEN and CDR2 SYDVKM. This CDR3 is built from 14 residues. As DNA, the CDR3 is TGTGCCAGCAGTTTCAGGGTGGACACCGGGGAGCTGTTTTTT. The encoded protein is CASSFRVDTGELFF. Full variable domain (outside the CDR3, taken from reference TRBV28 and TRBJ2-2): DVKVTQSSRYLVKRTGEKVFLECVQDMDHENMFWYRQDPGLGLRLIYFSYDVKMKEKGDIPEGYSVSREKKERFSLILESASTNQTSMYLCASSFRVDTGELFFGEGSRLTVL.

The V gene is TRBV2, the J gene TRBJ2-5; 7 bases align to TRBD1. The CDR3 is made up of 16 amino acids. V gave up 7 bases and J gave up 1 base; unmatched junction bases: 12. CDR1 SNHLY and CDR2 FYNNEI come from the germline V gene. CDR3 sequence: CASTDQQGYLQETQYF. CDR3 DNA: TGTGCCAGCACCGACCAACAGGGGTATCTCCAAGAGACCCAGTACTTC.

The V and J genes are TRBV13 and TRBJ2-5, with D possibly matching TRBD1 (6 bases). Trimming stripped 3 bases from V and 7 bases from J, with 15 bases between. CDR1 PRHDT and CDR2 FYEKMQ come from the germline V gene (reference sequence). The CDR3 totals 14 residues. Here the CDR3 DNA reads TGTGCCAGCAGCTTTTATGGGGGCCTGGGGACCCAGTACTTC. Protein product: CASSFYGGLGTQYF. Full variable domain (missing parts from reference TRBV13 and TRBJ2-5): AAGVIQSPRHLIKEKRETATLKCYPIPRHDTVYWYQQGPGQDPQFLISFYEKMQSDKGSIPDRFSAQQFSDYHSELNMSSLELGDSALYFCASSFYGGLGTQYFGPGTRLLVL.

The chain couples TRBV28 to TRBJ2-7; TRBD1 matches at 9 bases. Trimming removed 10 bases from V and 0 bases from J; junction bases left unmatched: 7. The CDR3 extends over 14 amino acids. Germline CDR1 reads MDHEN; CDR2 reads SYDVKM. CDR3 region: CATTTGGISYEQYF. CDR3 DNA sequence: TGTGCCACAACGACAGGGGGGATCTCCTACGAGCAGTACTTC. Filled out from reference TRBV28 and TRBJ2-7, the complete variable domain reads DVKVTQSSRYLVKRTGEKVFLECVQDMDHENMFWYRQDPGLGLRLIYFSYDVKMKEKGDIPEGYSVSREKKERFSLILESASTNQTSMYLCATTTGGISYEQYFGPGTRLTVT.

The chain uses TRBV19 and TRBJ1-4; 7 positions agree with TRBD1. Trimming removed 7 bases from V and 6 bases from J; junction bases left unmatched: 8. The CDR3 has 14 residues. Germline CDR1 reads LNHDA; CDR2 reads SQIVND (reference sequence). CDR3 nucleotide sequence: TGTGCCAGTAACCAACAGGGGCGGGATGAAAAACTGTTTTTT. Protein: CASNQQGRDEKLFF. The full variable domain, rest sourced from reference TRBV19 and TRBJ1-4, is DGGITQSPKYLFRKEGQNVTLSCEQNLNHDAMYWYRQDPGQGLRLIYYSQIVNDFQKGDIAEGYSVSREKKESFPLTVTSAQKNPTAFYLCASNQQGRDEKLFFGSGTQLSVL.

The chain has TRBV7-9 and TRBJ2-7, with D perhaps TRBD1 or TRBD2 (5 bases each). V lost 0 bases and J 3 bases, leaving 12 bases between the germline ends. CDR1 and CDR2 from the germline V gene are SEHNR and FQNEAQ (reference sequence). This CDR3 is 15 amino acids long. In DNA form, the CDR3 reads TGTGCCAGCAGCTTAGCATACGGGGCGGGCTACGAGCAGTACTTC. This translates into CASSLAYGAGYEQYF.

The chain carries TRBV27 and TRBJ2-2, with 11 nucleotides matching TRBD1. Germline-derived CDR1 and CDR2 are MNHEY and SMNVEV (reference sequence). This CDR3 spans 20 amino acids. The V gene end was trimmed by 2 bases and the J gene end by 1 base; junction bases not matched to a gene: 12. CDR3 sequence reads: CASSLGGTGGSVLNTGELFF. Here the CDR3 DNA reads TGTGCCAGCAGTTTAGGGGGGACAGGGGGTTCGGTTTTGAACACCGGGGAGCTGTTTTTT.

V is TRBV10-3 and J is TRBJ2-3; 7 bases align to TRBD2. CDR1 is ENHRY and CDR2 is SYGVKD in the germline V gene. The CDR3 covers 17 residues. The ends lost 4 bases at V and 1 base at J; junction bases unmatched: 11. The CDR3 coding sequence is TGTGCCATCAGTGCTCTGGTGGGTGGGGGGGGCACAGATACGCAGTATTTT. Its translation: CAISALVGGGGTDTQYF.

This clone was observed a single time. This chain uses TRBV6-1 with TRBJ1-2, with D uncertain. The CDR3 is 13 residues long. In germline, CDR1 is MNHNS, CDR2 SASEGT. Trimming removed 7 bases from V and 0 bases from J, with 9 bases in between. The CDR3 spells CASILVTNYGYTF. The CDR3 DNA reads as TGTGCCAGCATCCTGGTTACTAACTATGGCTACACCTTC.